Below, 25 T cell receptor beta chains from the same sample are listed, as sequenced in a study of neurological immune-mediated disorders (dated by TCRdb to the late 2010s). The receptor library was made with 5' RACE. The run used an Illumina HiSeq 2500. The public sequencing data were trimmed at Q25 with fastp and processed into clonotypes with MiXCR by TCRdb, which kept only in-frame beta chains. Each entry merges the rows of one CDR3 protein and shows their most common DNA and genes. In this sample the table shows about 120,000 distinct CDR3 sequences, more than 2.5% of which occur a single time. The ten largest account for over 1% of the sample. The sequenced sample consisted of PBMCs. The source is a woman aged 25 to 45 with multiple sclerosis.

A few counts support this clonotype. A much larger clone differs by one base, so this may be a read error. V gene TRBV6-2 or TRBV6-3 combines with J gene TRBJ2-1, with D tentatively TRBD2 (5 bases). CDR1 and CDR2 from the germline V gene are MNHEY and SVGEGT. This CDR3 is built from 12 residues. For the CDR3, the DNA is TGTGACAGCAGTTATCTGGGAGATGAGCAGTTCTTC. Translating gives CDSSYLGDEQFF.

This clonotype was detected many times. The rearrangement uses TRBV15 and TRBJ1-4; D uncertain. Germline V gives CDR1 LNHNV, CDR2 YYDKDF (reference sequence). Trimming took off 0 bases at V and 4 bases at J, with 12 bases between the two ends. The CDR3 extends over 16 amino acids. CDR3 sequence (DNA): TGTGCCACCAGCAGAGATCAAGGCAGACATAATGAAAAACTGTTTTTT. Translated, it gives CATSRDQGRHNEKLFF.

This clonotype appeared many times. The chain employs TRBV4-3 and TRBJ2-1; tentative D call: TRBD1 (6 bases). CDR1 LGHNA and CDR2 YSLEER come from the germline V gene. With 0 bases removed from V and 10 bases from J, the gap between germline ends came to 10 bases. This CDR3 region has 13 residues. The CDR3 loop is CASSQDRGHEQFF. The CDR3 coding sequence is TGCGCCAGCAGCCAAGATCGGGGACACGAGCAGTTCTTC.

At least ten counts were recorded for this clonotype. The chain recombines TRBV4-1 with TRBJ1-6; maybe TRBD1 (6 bases). The V end lost 1 base, the J end lost 8 bases, and 21 bases lay between the germline ends. Germline V CDR1 and CDR2: MGHRA, YSYEKL. This CDR3 is built from 18 residues. CDR3 bases: TGCGCCAGCAGCCAAGTAGATATGGGGTTTCGGGGGCATTCACCCCTCCACTTT. Protein product: CASSQVDMGFRGHSPLHF.

In this sample, this clonotype turned up many times. The V gene is TRBV18, the J gene TRBJ2-3; D gene unclear. Trimming took 5 bases from V and 0 from J, leaving 6 bases between them. Germline-derived CDR1 and CDR2 are KGHSH and LQKENI. The CDR3 runs to 13 residues. The CDR3 sequence: CASSTTSTDTQYF. CDR3 DNA sequence: TGTGCCAGCTCAACTACAAGCACAGATACGCAGTATTTT.

This clonotype has at least ten counts. The CDR3 sequence is CASSLRLGAHEAFF. CDR3 nucleotides: TGTGCCAGCAGCTTACGGTTGGGAGCACATGAAGCTTTCTTT. The rearrangement joins TRBV7-8 to TRBJ1-1; no clear D. Trimming left V 2 bases short and J 7 bases short, with 14 bases between. The germline V gene has CDR1 SGHVS and CDR2 FQNEAQ. The CDR3 is 14 amino acids.

This clonotype was counted at least ten times. The CDR3 is CASSPQRGKSTDTQYF. CDR3 in DNA: TGTGCCAGCAGCCCTCAGCGGGGAAAGAGCACAGATACGCAGTATTTT. The V gene is TRBV12-3 or TRBV12-4, the J gene TRBJ2-3; 7 bases are shared with TRBD2. The CDR3 runs to 16 residues. After removal of 6 bases from V and 0 bases from J, the junction contained 9 bases not matched to a gene.

This clonotype was seen repeatedly, ten times or more. V usage is TRBV29-1 and J usage is TRBJ2-7; possibly TRBD1 for D (6 bases). Germline V gene data show CDR1 as SQVTM and CDR2 as ANQGSEA. Trimming took off 5 bases at V and 0 bases at J, with 11 bases between the two ends. CDR3 size: 13 residues. CDR3 sequence reads: CSVTPGHSYEQYF. The CDR3 DNA sequence: TGCAGCGTTACACCGGGACACTCCTACGAGCAGTACTTC.

This clonotype has a count of ten or more. The chain joins TRBV2 to TRBJ1-6, with no clear D. CDR3 size: 13 residues. Germline values: CDR1 SNHLY, CDR2 FYNNEI. With 3 bases removed from V and 7 bases from J, the gap between germline ends came to 7 bases. The CDR3 is CASSDHPNSPLHF. CDR3 DNA: TGTGCCAGCAGTGATCATCCCAATTCACCCCTCCACTTT.

This clonotype was observed at least ten times. The chain is built from TRBV7-8 and TRBJ2-1; the D is unclear. Trimming pared 2 bases from V and 3 bases from J, leaving 11 bases between. CDR3 length: 15 residues. CDR1 SGHVS and CDR2 FQNEAQ come from the germline V gene. CDR3 region: CASSLFWELYNEQFF. The DNA of the CDR3 is TGTGCCAGCAGCTTATTTTGGGAACTCTACAATGAGCAGTTCTTC.

This clonotype has ten or more counts. The V gene is TRBV7-2, the J gene TRBJ2-3; 8 bases agree with TRBD2. V was pared by 3 bases and J by 8 bases, with 10 bases of the junction left unmatched. The CDR3 is made up of 15 amino acids. Germline V gene lookup returns CDR1 SGHTA and CDR2 FQGNSA. DNA of the CDR3: TGTGCCAGCAGCTTCTCTGGCCTAGCGGGTTTTACGCAGTATTTT. It specifies CASSFSGLAGFTQYF.

This clonotype showed up many times. This chain uses TRBV2 with TRBJ2-1; tentative D call: TRBD2 (6 bases). Germline V CDR1 and CDR2: SNHLY, FYNNEI. The length of the CDR3 is 12 residues. The V gene lost 9 bases and the J gene lost 11 bases, with 17 bases spanning the gap. Written as DNA, the CDR3 is TGTGCCAGTTTGACACAAACTAGCCAGCAGTTCTTC. As protein: CASLTQTSQQFF.

In regard to this clonotype: Germline is not matched at one junction end, which may reflect a read error. The rearrangement uses TRBV7-2 and TRBJ2-1; 9 bases are shared with TRBD2. The V gene's germline CDR1 is SGHTA and CDR2 FQGNSA. The CDR3 runs 16 residues. The chain's CDR3 is CASSLLSGRNYNAQFF. The CDR3 DNA reads as TGTGCCAGCAGCCTCCTGAGCGGGAGGAACTACAATGCGCAGTTCTTC. Full variable domain (outside the CDR3, taken from reference TRBV7-2 and TRBJ2-1): GAGVSQSPSNKVTEKGKDVELRCDPISGHTALYWYRQSLGQGLEFLIYFQGNSAPDKSGLPSDRFSAERTGGSVSTLTIQRTQQEDSAVYLCASSLLSGRNYNAQFFGPGTRLTVL.

This clonotype was picked up many times. This rearrangement joins TRBV29-1 to TRBJ2-1, with TRBD1 as a possible D gene (6 bases). Trimming removed 0 bases at V and 8 bases at J, with 8 bases between. The CDR3 consists of 12 residues. Germline V gives CDR1 SQVTM, CDR2 ANQGSEA. CDR3 sequence (DNA): TGCAGCGTTGAAGAACAGGGAGATGAGCAGTTCTTC. Its protein is CSVEEQGDEQFF.

This clonotype appeared a few times. The chain uses TRBV20-1 and TRBJ2-7; 15 positions agree with TRBD2. Germline V gives CDR1 DFQATT, CDR2 SNEGSKA (reference sequence). V gave up 6 bases and J gave up 7 bases; unmatched junction bases: 10. The CDR3 contains 15 residues. CDR3 nucleotides: TGCAGTGCGGGAGGGACTAGCGGGGGGCGGTTTGAGCAGTACTTC. Amino acid sequence: CSAGGTSGGRFEQYF.

This clonotype has just a few counts. This chain joins TRBV2 and TRBJ1-5, with TRBD1 matching over 10 bases. The CDR3 has 14 amino acids. J gave up 6 bases and V 6 bases, and 5 bases lay outside the gene matches. The germline gives CDR1 SNHLY, CDR2 FYNNEI. The CDR3 protein is CASRMDRGGQPQHF. The DNA for the CDR3 is TGTGCCAGCAGAATGGACAGGGGGGGTCAGCCCCAGCATTTT.

This clonotype was detected ten times or more. The chain employs TRBV10-3 and TRBJ2-7, with 9 nucleotides matching TRBD1. The trim removed 4 bases at V and 5 bases at J, leaving 9 bases unmatched. From germline, CDR1 is ENHRY and CDR2 SYGVKD. The CDR3 is 15 residues long. The CDR3 protein is CAISGTGTGSHEQYF. CDR3 DNA sequence: TGTGCCATCAGTGGAACCGGGACAGGGAGCCACGAGCAGTACTTC.

This clonotype has a count of ten or more. The chain employs TRBV5-1 and TRBJ2-7; D may be TRBD1 or TRBD2 (5 bases each). From germline, CDR1 is SGHRS and CDR2 YFSETQ. This CDR3 is 11 amino acids long. The V gene lost 5 bases and the J gene lost 6 bases, with 9 bases spanning the gap. The CDR3 sequence: CASRGETEQYF. The CDR3 DNA follows: TGCGCCAGCAGGGGGGAAACCGAGCAGTACTTC.

This clonotype has just a few counts. CDR3 nucleotides: TGCAGTGCTAGAGATGGGACTAGCGGGAGATTCTTATATGAGCAGTTCTTC. It is translated as CSARDGTSGRFLYEQFF. The J gene is TRBJ2-1, the V gene TRBV20-1; 14 bases are a match to TRBD2. V lost 0 bases to trimming and J lost 8 bases; unmatched junction nucleotides: 9. The germline V gene has CDR1 DFQATT and CDR2 SNEGSKA (reference sequence). CDR3 length equals 17 residues.

This clonotype was seen more than once but under ten times. The chain links TRBV20-1 to TRBJ2-1; either TRBD1 or TRBD2 may fit D (5 bases each). Germline V CDR1 and CDR2: DFQATT, SNEGSKA (reference sequence). The CDR3 runs 13 residues. Trimming removed 3 bases at V and 8 bases at J, with 14 bases between. The CDR3 sequence: CSASPGAKDEQFF. Here the CDR3 DNA reads TGCAGTGCTAGTCCCGGGGCCAAGGATGAGCAGTTCTTC.

This clonotype was seen repeatedly, ten times or more. The rearrangement joins TRBV9 to TRBJ2-4; no clear D gene. From germline, CDR1 is SGDLS and CDR2 YYNGEE. The CDR3 length is 15 residues. V was cut by 3 bases and J by 0 bases, with 10 bases left in between. CDR3 sequence: CASSAQAAAKNIQYF. The CDR3 nucleotides read TGTGCCAGCAGCGCCCAGGCGGCAGCCAAAAACATTCAGTACTTC. The entire variable domain, with the rest obtained from reference TRBV9 and TRBJ2-4, is as follows: DSGVTQTPKHLITATGQRVTLRCSPRSGDLSVYWYQQSLDQGLQFLIQYYNGEERAKGNILERFSAQQFPDLHSELNLSSLELGDSALYFCASSAQAAAKNIQYFGAGTRLSVL.

This clonotype was picked up many times. CDR3 nucleotides: TGTGCCAGCAGCTTTCCGACACGGCAAACTAGCACAGATACGCAGTATTTT. Protein: CASSFPTRQTSTDTQYF. This rearrangement joins TRBV7-9 to TRBJ2-3; D gene uncertain. The CDR3 totals 17 residues. The germline V and J ends were trimmed by 3 bases and 0 bases, with 16 bases remaining between them. Germline loops: CDR1 SEHNR, CDR2 FQNEAQ (reference sequence).

This clonotype came up many times. J is TRBJ2-3 and V is TRBV20-1; D remains unclear. The CDR3 loop spans 11 amino acids. Germline CDR1 and CDR2: DFQATT and SNEGSKA (reference sequence). Between the trimmed V and J ends, which lost 6 bases and 5 bases, there was a span of 9 bases. The CDR3 spells CSAALGDTQYF. The DNA of the CDR3 is TGCAGTGCAGCCCTCGGAGATACGCAGTATTTT.

This clonotype has ten or more counts. The chain employs TRBV3-1 and TRBJ1-6; no definite D call. This CDR3 comprises 16 residues. Looked up from germline, CDR1 is LGHDT and CDR2 is YNNKEL (reference sequence). V shed 4 bases and J shed 2 bases, with 12 bases lying between them. The CDR3 loop is CASSPSESAYNSPLHF. Here the CDR3 DNA reads TGTGCCAGCAGCCCGTCCGAATCGGCCTATAATTCACCCCTCCACTTT.

This chain joins TRBV5-6 and TRBJ2-3, with D possibly TRBD2 on 5 matching bases. V was trimmed by 0 bases and J by 2 bases, leaving 10 bases between them. The CDR3 has 15 amino acids. Germline CDR1 and CDR2: SGHDT and YYEEEE. In nucleotides, the CDR3 is TGTGCCAGCAGCTTGGAATCCGGGAACACAGATACGCAGTATTTT. This sequence encodes CASSLESGNTDTQYF.